The clone carrying this T cell receptor (beta chain) turned up a few times. This specimen belongs to a study of T cell repertoires in cytomegalovirus infection. Study information: Matching HLA type, along with CMV infection, was indicated by public TCR beta signatures.

Looked up from germline, CDR1 is MDHEN and CDR2 is SYDVKM. The CDR3 has 14 amino acids. V lost 11 bases to trimming and J lost 10 bases; unmatched junction nucleotides: 17. TCRdb reprocessed the reads with MiXCR, giving one entry per CDR3 protein. Of more than 500,000 distinct CDR3 sequences listed, 16% are singletons. V is TRBV28 and J is TRBJ2-1; TRBD2 matches at 7 bases. The sequence derives from a human donor in good health (CMV status not recorded). Some clones in this sample may be carry-over from other donors' samples. Sequencing used CD8+ T cells from PBMCs. Here the CDR3 DNA reads TGTGCCGGATCTTTTAGTGGGGGGGAGGGGGAGCAGTTCTTC. This translates into CAGSFSGGEGEQFF.